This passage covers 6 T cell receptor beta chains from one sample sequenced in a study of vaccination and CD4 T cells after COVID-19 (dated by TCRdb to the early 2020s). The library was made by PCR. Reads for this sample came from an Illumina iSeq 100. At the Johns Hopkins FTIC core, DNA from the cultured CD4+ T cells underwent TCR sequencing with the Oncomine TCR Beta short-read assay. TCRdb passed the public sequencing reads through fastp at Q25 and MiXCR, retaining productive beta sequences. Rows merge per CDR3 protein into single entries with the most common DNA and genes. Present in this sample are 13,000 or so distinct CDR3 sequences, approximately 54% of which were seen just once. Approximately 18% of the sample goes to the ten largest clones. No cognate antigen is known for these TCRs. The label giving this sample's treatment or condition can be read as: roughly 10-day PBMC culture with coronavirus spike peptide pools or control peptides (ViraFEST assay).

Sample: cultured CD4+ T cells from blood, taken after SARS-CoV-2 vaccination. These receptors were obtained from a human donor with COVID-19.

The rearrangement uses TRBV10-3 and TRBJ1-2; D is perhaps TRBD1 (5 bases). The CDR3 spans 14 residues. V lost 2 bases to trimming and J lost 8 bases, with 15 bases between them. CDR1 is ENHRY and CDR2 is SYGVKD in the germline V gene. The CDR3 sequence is CAISEPGARGGYTF. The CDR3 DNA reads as TGTGCCATCAGTGAGCCGGGAGCCCGGGGGGGCTACACCTTC.

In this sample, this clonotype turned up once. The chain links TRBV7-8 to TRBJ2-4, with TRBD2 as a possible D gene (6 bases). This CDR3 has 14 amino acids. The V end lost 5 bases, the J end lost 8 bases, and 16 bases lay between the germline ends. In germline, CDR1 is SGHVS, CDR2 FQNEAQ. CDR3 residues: CASSELATSYIQYF. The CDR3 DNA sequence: TGTGCCAGCAGCGAACTAGCTACGAGTTACATTCAGTACTTC.

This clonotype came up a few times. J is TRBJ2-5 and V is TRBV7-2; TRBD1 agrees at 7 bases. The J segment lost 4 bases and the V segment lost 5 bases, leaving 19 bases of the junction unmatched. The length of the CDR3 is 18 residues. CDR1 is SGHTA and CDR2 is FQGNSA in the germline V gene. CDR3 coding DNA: TGTGCCAGCAGCCCCGGACGGAGTGCAGGGGGAAATGGAGAGACCCAGTACTTC. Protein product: CASSPGRSAGGNGETQYF.

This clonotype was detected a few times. The DNA of the CDR3 is TGTGCCAGCGGAGGGAGGGCAAATACGCAGTATTTT. Translation gives CASGGRANTQYF. This chain connects TRBV7-9 to TRBJ2-3; 7 positions match TRBD2. Germline lookup yields CDR1 SEHNR and CDR2 FQNEAQ (reference sequence). There are 12 residues in the CDR3. V dropped 8 bases and J dropped 7; count of bases not matched to a gene: 6. Full variable domain (rest looked up from reference TRBV7-9 and TRBJ2-3): DTGVSQNPRHKITKRGQNVTFRCDPISEHNRLYWYRQTLGQGPEFLTYFQNEAQLEKSRLLSDRFSAERPKGSFSTLEIQRTEQGDSAMYLCASGGRANTQYFGPGTRLTVL.

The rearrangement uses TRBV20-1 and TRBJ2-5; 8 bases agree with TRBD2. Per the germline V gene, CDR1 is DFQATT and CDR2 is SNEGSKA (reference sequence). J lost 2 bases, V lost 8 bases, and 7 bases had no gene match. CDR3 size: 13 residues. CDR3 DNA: TGCAGTCCCATCGGGGGGGGGCAAGAGACCCAGTACTTC. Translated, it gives CSPIGGGQETQYF.

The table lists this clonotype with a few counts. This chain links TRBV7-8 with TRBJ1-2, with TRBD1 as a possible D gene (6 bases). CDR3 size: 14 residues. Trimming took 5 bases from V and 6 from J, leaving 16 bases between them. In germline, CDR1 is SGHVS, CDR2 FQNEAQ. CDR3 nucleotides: TGTGCCAGCAGCCTACAGGGTTTACGCAATGGCTACACCTTC. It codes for CASSLQGLRNGYTF.